The 13 T cell receptor beta chains in this list originate from one sample, sequenced in a study of shared clonotypes between healthy human individuals. Using immunoSEQ multiplex PCR, the repertoire was profiled, and TCRdb retains in-frame clones only, with some absent. The data contain 1,400,000 or so clones, 97% to 99% of them singletons. The specimen sequenced was naive CD4+ T cells sorted from blood. Regarding subset: CD45RA+ positively selected. Source of these receptors: a man aged 25 to 40 in good health.

The CDR3 here is CASTPPAPDGHTQYF. DNA of the CDR3: TGTGCCAGCACTCCCCCGGCCCCTGACGGCCATACGCAGTATTTT. V gene TRBV28 combines with J gene TRBJ2-3; D is undetermined. Germline CDR1 MDHEN, CDR2 SYDVKM. Trimming removed 7 bases at V and 7 bases at J, with 21 bases between. The CDR3 contains 15 residues.

The rearrangement joins TRBV7-2 to TRBJ2-7; D is perhaps TRBD1 (6 bases). Germline assignment: CDR1 SGHTA and CDR2 FQGNSA. The V end was cut by 2 bases, the J end by 2 bases, with 13 bases between. The CDR3 is 15 residues long. The CDR3 loop is CASSLKPTGTYEQYF. Here the CDR3 DNA reads TGTGCCAGCAGCTTAAAACCCACAGGGACCTACGAGCAGTACTTC. Using reference TRBV7-2 and TRBJ2-7 for the parts outside the CDR3, the full variable domain is GAGVSQSPSNKVTEKGKDVELRCDPISGHTALYWYRQSLGQGLEFLIYFQGNSAPDKSGLPSDRFSAERTGGSVSTLTIQRTQQEDSAVYLCASSLKPTGTYEQYFGPGTRLTVT.

V is TRBV5-4 and J is TRBJ1-1, with 11 positions matching TRBD1. Germline loops: CDR1 SGHNT, CDR2 YYREEE (reference sequence). Trimming cost V 4 bases and J 4 bases; bases outside gene matches: 3. The CDR3 consists of 14 residues. CDR3 nucleotides: TGTGCCAGCAGCCTTGGACAGGGGGCCACTGAAGCTTTCTTT. Translating it yields CASSLGQGATEAFF. Drawing the rest from reference TRBV5-4 and TRBJ1-1, the complete variable domain is ETGVTQSPTHLIKTRGQQVTLRCSSQSGHNTVSWYQQALGQGPQFIFQYYREEENGRGNFPPRFSGLQFPNYSSELNVNALELDDSALYLCASSLGQGATEAFFGQGTRLTVV.

This chain joins TRBV7-9 and TRBJ2-7; unclear D gene. Germline assignment: CDR1 SEHNR and CDR2 FQNEAQ (reference sequence). The CDR3 totals 12 residues. V dropped 1 base and J dropped 6 bases, with 7 bases sitting between them. This CDR3 is CASSLELGEQYF. The CDR3 coding sequence is TGTGCCAGCAGCTTAGAGTTAGGCGAGCAGTACTTC.

A single count supports this clone. The chain joins TRBV5-6 to TRBJ1-3; the match to TRBD1 covers 9 bases. J lost 4 bases, V lost 3 bases, and 2 bases had no gene match. The CDR3 covers 14 residues. Germline loops: CDR1 SGHDT, CDR2 YYEEEE. CDR3 nucleotide sequence: TGTGCCAGCAGCTCACAGGGGGCGGGAAACACCATATATTTT. It translates to CASSSQGAGNTIYF.

The chain couples TRBV9 to TRBJ2-2; TRBD2 agrees at 12 bases. Germline V CDR1 and CDR2: SGDLS, YYNGEE. This CDR3 comprises 17 residues. V gave up 4 bases and J gave up 7 bases; unmatched junction bases: 11. CDR3 in DNA: TGTGCCAGCAGCCAAACGACTAGCGGGAGAGTGGGCGGGGAGCTGTTTTTT. Its translation is CASSQTTSGRVGGELFF. The variable domain in full, with the rest retrieved from reference TRBV9 and TRBJ2-2, is DSGVTQTPKHLITATGQRVTLRCSPRSGDLSVYWYQQSLDQGLQFLIQYYNGEERAKGNILERFSAQQFPDLHSELNLSSLELGDSALYFCASSQTTSGRVGGELFFGEGSRLTVL.

This chain links TRBV7-3 with TRBJ2-1; 12 bases align to TRBD2. J was trimmed by 1 base and V by 5 bases; bases with no gene match: 6. The CDR3 length is 17 residues. CDR1 is SGHTA, CDR2 FQGTGA, per germline. CDR3 sequence: CASSLAGGPRSYNEQFF. DNA for the CDR3: TGTGCCAGCAGCCTAGCGGGAGGGCCGAGGTCCTACAATGAGCAGTTCTTC.

The chain carries TRBV18 and TRBJ2-7; D perhaps matches TRBD1 (6 bases). CDR3 length: 14 residues. CDR1 and CDR2 from the germline V gene are KGHSH and LQKENI. V was trimmed by 3 bases and J by 4 bases, leaving 13 bases between them. The CDR3 sequence is CASSPSTGLYEQYF. The CDR3 DNA reads as TGTGCCAGCTCACCTAGCACAGGGTTGTACGAGCAGTACTTC.

The chain carries TRBV14 and TRBJ1-4; D unclear. Trimming shortened V by 2 bases and J by 7 bases, and 8 bases separated the two germline ends. The length of the CDR3 is 13 residues. Germline values: CDR1 SGHDN, CDR2 FVKESK. CDR3 amino acids: CASSQRPVEKLFF. Written as DNA, the CDR3 is TGTGCCAGCAGCCAAAGGCCCGTTGAAAAACTGTTTTTT.

The J gene is TRBJ2-3, the V gene TRBV30, with 7 bases matching TRBD2. V was clipped by 4 bases and J by 2 bases; unmatched bases: 9. Germline V gene lookup returns CDR1 GTSNPN and CDR2 SVGIG (reference sequence). CDR3 length equals 15 residues. The CDR3 sequence is CAWTGGSGVTDTQYF. DNA of the CDR3: TGTGCCTGGACGGGCGGGAGTGGGGTCACAGATACGCAGTATTTT.

The chain links TRBV7-9 to TRBJ2-7; a possible D gene is TRBD1 (5 bases). Germline CDR1 is SEHNR and CDR2 is FQNEAQ (reference sequence). The CDR3 runs to 15 residues. V was trimmed by 5 bases and J by 5 bases, leaving 19 bases between them. The CDR3, as DNA: TGTGCCAGCAGCGCAGGTCAGGGTGGGAAAAACGAGCAGTACTTC. It translates to CASSAGQGGKNEQYF.

V usage is TRBV29-1 and J usage is TRBJ2-2; D is possibly TRBD1 (5 bases). From germline, CDR1 is SQVTM and CDR2 ANQGSEA. This CDR3 comprises 13 residues. V was clipped by 7 bases and J by 5 bases, with 14 bases between them. CDR3 region: CSAETVRTGELFF. In nucleotides, the CDR3 is TGCAGCGCAGAGACAGTCCGTACCGGGGAGCTGTTTTTT.

The chain joins TRBV19 to TRBJ2-5, with 14 nucleotides matching TRBD2. This CDR3 has 15 amino acids. V lost 8 bases to trimming and J lost 7 bases; unmatched junction nucleotides: 9. The germline CDR1 and CDR2 sequences are LNHDA and SQIVND (reference sequence). The CDR3 sequence: CASSRTSGRFATQYF. In DNA, the CDR3 is TGTGCCAGTTCCAGGACTAGCGGGAGGTTCGCGACCCAGTACTTC.